This T cell receptor (beta chain) was captured in a study of cytomegalovirus exposure and HLA in healthy donors. Whole-study context: The same platform as the roughly 630 first-cohort repertoires was used for the 130 or so validation repertoires, a later analysis reported.

The junction had 23 bases not matched to a gene; V was cut back by 0 bases and J by 0 bases. The germline gives CDR1 GTSNPN, CDR2 SVGIG (reference sequence). The CDR3 is made up of 22 amino acids. The approximately 120-subject validation cohort, separate from the roughly 700-subject first cohort, included the donors. Measured with immunoSEQ multiplex PCR; TCRdb has only the in-frame clones, and not every one. Of some 160,000 clones listed, approximately 90% are singletons. The chain carries TRBV30 and TRBJ2-3, with 8 bases lining up with TRBD2. Sequencing input: PBMCs. The origin of this receptor is a man aged 18 to 29 in good health and CMV-seronegative. CDR3 protein: CAWSVLPFAERESFLSTDTQYF. CDR3 nucleotides: TGTGCCTGGAGTGTACTCCCCTTCGCCGAGCGGGAGAGTTTCCTTAGCACAGATACGCAGTATTTT.